In this sample, the clone carrying this T cell receptor beta chain turned up many times. Antigen unknown. Recently diagnosed hyperthyroidism of less than 2 months' duration affected patients aged 18 to 65. The blood sample dates from first hyperthyroidism diagnosis, preceding any ophthalmopathy symptoms. The PBMCs had their origin in less than 13 ml of fresh peripheral blood. RNA transcripts provided the source from which TCR beta CDR3 regions were amplified. First-round RT-PCR with HTBI primers amplified the TCR CDR3 region. Each CDR3 protein gets one entry after TCRdb re-called the multiplex PCR reads with MiXCR. This table holds about 260,000 distinct CDR3 sequences, less than 30% found once. V dropped 6 bases and J dropped 0 bases, with 3 bases sitting between them. This CDR3 has 12 residues. The data belong to a study of T cells in Graves' hyperthyroidism and ophthalmopathy. Points from the study as a whole: It was a median approximately six months before onset that the model predicted ophthalmopathy.

J is TRBJ1-5 and V is TRBV12-3 or TRBV12-4; D is ambiguous. Source material: blood. The clonotype originates from a man aged 35-49 years with Graves' hyperthyroidism that later progressed to Graves' ophthalmopathy. The CDR3 DNA sequence: TGTGCCAGCAGGGATAGCAATCAGCCCCAGCATTTT. Encoded protein: CASRDSNQPQHF.